The rows below give T cell receptor beta chains drawn from one sample of a study of T cells after yellow fever vaccination. TCRdb re-derived calls from the 5' RACE reads in MiXCR, one entry per CDR3 protein. The sample has about 350,000 distinct CDR3 sequences, roughly 4% seen once. Here the sequenced sample was PBMCs, taken 5 days after the yellow fever booster vaccination. These receptors all come from a man aged 18-30 years who received the YFV17D yellow fever vaccine. Both conserved end residues are part of each CDR3. D genes are given only for firm matches. Not every row has a clone size; where given, it reads once, few, many or a size class.

DNA: TGTGCCAGCAGCTTCGGGGCGAGCACTGAAGCTTTCTTT
CDR3: CASSFGASTEAFF
V: TRBV7-9
size: -
D: -
J: TRBJ1-1

DNA: TGTGCCAGCAGCTTCGATCTACAGGGGCAGTTCTTC
CDR3: CASSFDLQGQFF
V: TRBV7-2
size: -
D: -
J: TRBJ2-1

DNA: TGTGCCAGCAGCACCGGACCGGCGGACAAACTGTTTTTT
CDR3: CASSTGPADKLFF
V: TRBV9
size: few
D: -
J: TRBJ1-4

DNA: TGCGCCAGCAGCCAAGAATCGAGGGGGGCAGGTCCCCCAGGGACCCAGTACTTC
CDR3: CASSQESRGAGPPGTQYF
V: TRBV4-3
size: few
D: -
J: TRBJ2-5

DNA: TGTGCCAGCAGCTGGAACAGGGGAGACACTGAAGCTTTCTTT
CDR3: CASSWNRGDTEAFF
V: TRBV7-9
size: many
D: TRBD1
J: TRBJ1-1

DNA: TGTGCCAGCAGCTATTCTCGGGAGAACTATGGCTACACCTTC
CDR3: CASSYSRENYGYTF
V: TRBV7-8
size: -
D: -
J: TRBJ1-2

DNA: TGTGCCAGCAGGAGAATAGCGAGGGGTATATCAGATACGCAGTATTTT
CDR3: CASRRIARGISDTQYF
V: TRBV6-2/TRBV6-3
size: many
D: -
J: TRBJ2-3

DNA: TGTGCCAGCAGCTTCTTCGGGGGGGAAGAGACCCAGTACTTC
CDR3: CASSFFGGEETQYF
V: TRBV7-3
size: few
D: TRBD2
J: TRBJ2-5

DNA: TGTGCCAGCAGCCCGACGGGCCCCGCCGCAGATACGCAGTATTTT
CDR3: CASSPTGPAADTQYF
V: TRBV5-4
size: few
D: -
J: TRBJ2-3

DNA: TGCAGCCCAGTGGGGACAGGCGTATACAATGAGCAGTTCTTC
CDR3: CSPVGTGVYNEQFF
V: TRBV29-1
size: many
D: TRBD1
J: TRBJ2-1

DNA: TGCGCCAGCAGCTATTCGGGGGGCCTCTACAATGAGCAGTTCTTC
CDR3: CASSYSGGLYNEQFF
V: TRBV5-1
size: many
D: -
J: TRBJ2-1

DNA: TGTGCCAGCAGTTACGGCAGGGAAAGGGGTGAAGCTTTCTTT
CDR3: CASSYGRERGEAFF
V: TRBV6-5
size: -
D: -
J: TRBJ1-1

DNA: TGTGCTAGCAGCCAGGGGGCATCCGGTGAGCAGTTCTTC
CDR3: CASSQGASGEQFF
V: TRBV7-7
size: -
D: TRBD1
J: TRBJ2-1

DNA: TGTGCCAGCAGATCCGGGGCCGGACGGCGGGAGCTGTTTTTT
CDR3: CASRSGAGRRELFF
V: TRBV7-3
size: many
D: -
J: TRBJ2-2

DNA: TGTGCCAGCAGCTTAAAAGGGCTAGCGGGGGGATCAGGAACGCAGTATTTT
CDR3: CASSLKGLAGGSGTQYF
V: TRBV11-2
size: -
D: TRBD2
J: TRBJ2-3

DNA: TGCAGCGTTGCGGGACAGGGCTTGAATGAGCAGTTCTTC
CDR3: CSVAGQGLNEQFF
V: TRBV29-1
size: few
D: TRBD1
J: TRBJ2-1

DNA: TGTGCCAGCAGCGGGGGGACCAATGGGGGGCCCCTCACCGGGGAGCTGTTTTTT
CDR3: CASSGGTNGGPLTGELFF
V: TRBV9
size: many
D: -
J: TRBJ2-2

DNA: TGTGCCAGCAGCTCGGGCAATCAGCCCCAGCATTTT
CDR3: CASSSGNQPQHF
V: TRBV7-2
size: -
D: -
J: TRBJ1-5

DNA: TGTGCCAGCAGTCTAGCGGGGGGGCTTCTAAATACGCAGTATTTT
CDR3: CASSLAGGLLNTQYF
V: TRBV12-3/TRBV12-4
size: few
D: TRBD2
J: TRBJ2-3

DNA: TGCGCCAGCAGCCAAGGTCCGTTCAGTACCTCTGGGGCCAACGTCCTGACTTTC
CDR3: CASSQGPFSTSGANVLTF
V: TRBV4-1
size: few
D: -
J: TRBJ2-6

DNA: TGTGCCATCAGTGAGTCTAGCGGGTACTACAATGAGCAGTTCTTC
CDR3: CAISESSGYYNEQFF
V: TRBV10-3
size: few
D: TRBD2
J: TRBJ2-1

DNA: TGTGCCAGCAGCGAAAAAAGGTACACTGAAGCTTTCTTT
CDR3: CASSEKRYTEAFF
V: TRBV11-2
size: -
D: -
J: TRBJ1-1

DNA: TGTGCCAGCAGCTTAGAAGGTCGGTGGGACACCGGGGAGCTGTTTTTT
CDR3: CASSLEGRWDTGELFF
V: TRBV7-9
size: few
D: -
J: TRBJ2-2

DNA: TGTGCCAGCAGCAAAGGGGGCGCAGCCAAAAACATTCAGTACTTC
CDR3: CASSKGGAAKNIQYF
V: TRBV21-1
size: -
D: -
J: TRBJ2-4

DNA: TGTGCCAGCTCACCAGCGGGGGGGACCGAGCAGTACTTC
CDR3: CASSPAGGTEQYF
V: TRBV18
size: few
D: TRBD2
J: TRBJ2-7

DNA: TGTGCCAGCGGAGGACTAGCGGGGCCCTCGGGTGAGCAGTTCTTC
CDR3: CASGGLAGPSGEQFF
V: TRBV7-9
size: many
D: TRBD2
J: TRBJ2-1

DNA: TGTGCCAGCAGTTACTCTTTCCAGGGGTATGGCTACACCTTC
CDR3: CASSYSFQGYGYTF
V: TRBV6-2/TRBV6-3
size: few
D: -
J: TRBJ1-2

DNA: TGTGCCAGCAGTTACCGACCCGGGATCACGGGCGAAAAACTGTTTTTT
CDR3: CASSYRPGITGEKLFF
V: TRBV6-6
size: few
D: -
J: TRBJ1-4

DNA: TGTGCCAGCAGTTCTCGATGGACTAGCGGGGGAGAGGAGCAGTTCTTC
CDR3: CASSSRWTSGGEEQFF
V: TRBV6-5
size: many
D: TRBD2
J: TRBJ2-1

DNA: TGCGCCAGCAGTGCGGCTGGCGCGGCCCAGTACTTC
CDR3: CASSAAGAAQYF
V: TRBV10-2
size: -
D: -
J: TRBJ2-5

DNA: TGCGCCAGCAGCGGAAAGACGAACACTGAAGCTTTCTTT
CDR3: CASSGKTNTEAFF
V: TRBV5-1
size: many
D: -
J: TRBJ1-1

DNA: TGTGCCAGCAGCCCCCCGGGAAAGCCCCAGCATTTT
CDR3: CASSPPGKPQHF
V: TRBV7-2
size: few
D: -
J: TRBJ1-5

DNA: TGTGCCAGCAGCTCTACACAGGCATGGAATTCACCCCTCCACTTT
CDR3: CASSSTQAWNSPLHF
V: TRBV7-6
size: -
D: -
J: TRBJ1-6

DNA: TGTGCCAGCAGCCCCCAGGGGGGGGGAAACACCATATATTTT
CDR3: CASSPQGGGNTIYF
V: TRBV9
size: many
D: TRBD1
J: TRBJ1-3

DNA: TGCAGTGCTAGAGGGGGGAGCACAGATACGCAGTATTTT
CDR3: CSARGGSTDTQYF
V: TRBV20-1
size: many
D: -
J: TRBJ2-3

DNA: TGTGCCAGCAGCTTAGCGCAGGCTCGCTTCTATGGCTACACCTTC
CDR3: CASSLAQARFYGYTF
V: TRBV7-2
size: -
D: -
J: TRBJ1-2

DNA: TGCAGTGCTAGGGGTCTCGCGGGGGGGCCGGAGACCCAGTACTTC
CDR3: CSARGLAGGPETQYF
V: TRBV20-1
size: many
D: TRBD2
J: TRBJ2-5

DNA: TGTGCCAGTAGTATAAATATCCAGGGAGATCAACCCCTCCACTTT
CDR3: CASSINIQGDQPLHF
V: TRBV19
size: few
D: -
J: TRBJ1-6

DNA: TGTGCCAGCAGTCCCCGACACCTATGGGAGACCCAGTACTTC
CDR3: CASSPRHLWETQYF
V: TRBV27
size: many
D: -
J: TRBJ2-5

DNA: TGTGCCAGCAGCCGAGCGGGGGGGGATTTGGATACGCAGTATTTT
CDR3: CASSRAGGDLDTQYF
V: TRBV7-2
size: few
D: TRBD2
J: TRBJ2-3

DNA: TGCGCCAGCAGCCAACTCCAGAGGGGGGTCGGCGAGCAGTACTTC
CDR3: CASSQLQRGVGEQYF
V: TRBV4-1
size: many
D: -
J: TRBJ2-7

DNA: TGTGCCAGCAGCTTGAACAGAATAAGATCAGATACGCAGTATTTT
CDR3: CASSLNRIRSDTQYF
V: TRBV5-5
size: many
D: -
J: TRBJ2-3

DNA: TGCGCCAGCAGAAGCGGGGCGGGATCGGATCAGCCCCAGCATTTT
CDR3: CASRSGAGSDQPQHF
V: TRBV4-1
size: few
D: -
J: TRBJ1-5

DNA: TGCGCCAGCAGCTTGGGGGAGACTATGGATGAGCAGTTCTTC
CDR3: CASSLGETMDEQFF
V: TRBV5-1
size: few
D: -
J: TRBJ2-1

DNA: TGCAGTGCTAGACAGGGTAGCTCTGGAAACACCATATATTTT
CDR3: CSARQGSSGNTIYF
V: TRBV20-1
size: many
D: -
J: TRBJ1-3

DNA: TGCGCCAGCAGCCTTCCTAGCGGGGCTACCACAGATACGCAGTATTTT
CDR3: CASSLPSGATTDTQYF
V: TRBV5-1
size: many
D: TRBD2
J: TRBJ2-3

DNA: TGTGCCAGCAGTGAGTTAGGAGGGAACGAGCAGTACTTC
CDR3: CASSELGGNEQYF
V: TRBV2
size: few
D: -
J: TRBJ2-7

DNA: TGTGCCAGCAACTCCGACAGGCGGGGGTACTCACCCCTCCACTTT
CDR3: CASNSDRRGYSPLHF
V: TRBV25-1
size: -
D: -
J: TRBJ1-6

DNA: TGCGCCAGCAGCCAACGTAGCGGGGGGCCGAACATTCAGTACTTC
CDR3: CASSQRSGGPNIQYF
V: TRBV4-3
size: few
D: TRBD2
J: TRBJ2-4

DNA: TGTGCCAGCAGCCCCGGGACAGGGGGCCGGGTTGAAGCTTTCTTT
CDR3: CASSPGTGGRVEAFF
V: TRBV6-5
size: few
D: TRBD1
J: TRBJ1-1

DNA: TGTGCCGCGCCTAACAACTCCTATAATTCACCCCTCCACTTT
CDR3: CAAPNNSYNSPLHF
V: TRBV10-3
size: few
D: -
J: TRBJ1-6